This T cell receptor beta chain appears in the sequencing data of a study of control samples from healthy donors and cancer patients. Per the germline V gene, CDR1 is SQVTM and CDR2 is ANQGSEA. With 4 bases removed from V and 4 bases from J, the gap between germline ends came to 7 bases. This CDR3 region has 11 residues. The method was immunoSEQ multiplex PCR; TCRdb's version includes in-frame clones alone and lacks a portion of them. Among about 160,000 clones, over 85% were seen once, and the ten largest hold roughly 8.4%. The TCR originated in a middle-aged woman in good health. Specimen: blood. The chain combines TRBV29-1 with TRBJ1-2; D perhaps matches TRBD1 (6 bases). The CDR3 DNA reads TGCAGCGTTGCAGGGGCCTATGGCTACACCTTC. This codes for CSVAGAYGYTF.